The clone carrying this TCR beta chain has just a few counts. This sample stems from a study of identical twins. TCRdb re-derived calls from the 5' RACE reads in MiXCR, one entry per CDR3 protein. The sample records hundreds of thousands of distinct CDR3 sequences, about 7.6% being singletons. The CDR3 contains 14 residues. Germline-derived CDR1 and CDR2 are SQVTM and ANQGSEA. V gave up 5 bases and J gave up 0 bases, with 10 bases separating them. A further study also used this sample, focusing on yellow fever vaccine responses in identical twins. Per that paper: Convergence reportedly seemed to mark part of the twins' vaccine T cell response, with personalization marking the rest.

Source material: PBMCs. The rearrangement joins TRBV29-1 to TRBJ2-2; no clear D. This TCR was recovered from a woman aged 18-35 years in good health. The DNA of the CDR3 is TGCAGCGTTCGACACCAAACGAACACCGGGGAGCTGTTTTTT. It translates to CSVRHQTNTGELFF.